These 10 T cell receptor beta chains originate from one sample sequenced in a study of cytomegalovirus exposure and HLA in healthy donors. A multiplex PCR was run with 60 Vbeta primers and 13 Jbeta primers. Clones were read by immunoSEQ multiplex PCR, and TCRdb kept only the in-frame ones, dropping some. The sample includes 110,000 or so clones, around four fifths of them seen just once. Sequencing was carried out using PBMCs. These receptors originate from a man under 40 in good health and CMV-seronegative.

The chain recombines TRBV7-2 with TRBJ2-5, with D possibly TRBD2 on 5 matching bases. The CDR3 is 12 amino acids. Germline V gene lookup returns CDR1 SGHTA and CDR2 FQGNSA. V was clipped by 7 bases and J by 7 bases, with 13 bases between them. CDR3: CASNRLGGTQYF. In DNA, the CDR3 is TGTGCCAGCAACAGACTCGGAGGGACCCAGTACTTC.

The V gene is TRBV10-1, the J gene TRBJ2-1; 12 bases align to TRBD2. The trim removed 2 bases at V and 0 bases at J, leaving 5 bases unmatched. Germline V gives CDR1 WNHNN, CDR2 SYGVQD (reference sequence). The CDR3 has 18 residues. This CDR3 reads CASSERRTSGDSYNEQFF. Written as DNA, the CDR3 is TGCGCCAGCAGTGAGCGGCGGACTAGCGGGGACTCCTACAATGAGCAGTTCTTC.

The V call is TRBV18, the J call TRBJ2-3, with TRBD2 identical over 15 bases. CDR1 is KGHSH and CDR2 is LQKENI in the germline V gene. This CDR3 spans 18 amino acids. V trimming: 3 bases; J trimming: 1 base; junction bases outside the gene matches: 5. CDR3 in amino acids: CASSPGLAGGLRTDTQYF. CDR3 DNA sequence: TGTGCCAGCTCACCCGGACTAGCGGGAGGGTTACGCACAGATACGCAGTATTTT.

This chain links TRBV7-2 with TRBJ2-7; 9 bases map to TRBD1. The CDR3 contains 16 residues. Germline V gives CDR1 SGHTA, CDR2 FQGNSA. Trimming took 4 bases from V and 4 from J; bases not matched to a gene: 11. CDR3 residues: CASSWDVGTGSYEQYF. CDR3 sequence (DNA): TGTGCCAGCAGCTGGGACGTCGGGACAGGGTCTTACGAGCAGTACTTC.

V and J are TRBV9 and TRBJ1-1, with D tentatively TRBD1 (6 bases). The CDR3 extends over 13 amino acids. Trimming removed 0 bases at V and 6 bases at J, with 9 bases between. The V gene's germline CDR1 is SGDLS and CDR2 YYNGEE. The CDR3 sequence: CASSVDEGAEAFF. CDR3 DNA: TGTGCCAGCAGCGTAGACGAGGGGGCTGAAGCTTTCTTT.

This clone came up a few times. The V call is TRBV28, the J call TRBJ1-1; 12 bases match TRBD1. CDR3 length equals 17 residues. The V and J ends lost 6 bases and 6 bases, in that order; junction bases with no gene match: 14. The germline CDR1 and CDR2 sequences are MDHEN and SYDVKM. CDR3 in amino acids: CASRYMTGTGGFPEAFF. The CDR3 bases are TGTGCCAGCAGATACATGACCGGGACAGGGGGCTTTCCTGAAGCTTTCTTT.

V usage is TRBV9 and J usage is TRBJ2-7; the D gene is possibly TRBD1 (7 bases). The CDR3 runs 15 residues. Germline loops: CDR1 SGDLS, CDR2 YYNGEE. The V end was cut by 4 bases, the J end by 4 bases, with 18 bases between. The CDR3 DNA sequence: TGTGCCAGCAGCCCCGTCGCGGGACAGCAATACGAGCAGTACTTC. Amino acids: CASSPVAGQQYEQYF.

V gene TRBV4-3 combines with J gene TRBJ2-1; tentative D call: TRBD1 (5 bases). Trimming removed 4 bases from V and 0 bases from J, with 16 bases in between. Germline CDR1 LGHNA, CDR2 YSLEER. This CDR3 comprises 17 residues. The CDR3 sequence: CASSPDPYDSSYNEQFF. CDR3 nucleotides: TGCGCCAGCAGCCCGGACCCCTACGACAGCTCCTACAATGAGCAGTTCTTC.

The chain has TRBV10-3 and TRBJ2-3; D ambiguous. The CDR3 runs 12 residues. The germline gives CDR1 ENHRY, CDR2 SYGVKD. Trimming took 6 bases from V and 4 from J, leaving 8 bases between them. CDR3 sequence reads: CAISPYADTQYF. CDR3 nucleotide sequence: TGTGCCATCAGCCCCTACGCAGATACGCAGTATTTT.

The genes are TRBV9 and TRBJ2-7; no reliable D call. V was cut by 0 bases and J by 2 bases, with 12 bases left in between. Germline CDR1 and CDR2: SGDLS and YYNGEE. There are 15 residues in the CDR3. CDR3 nucleotide sequence: TGTGCCAGCAGCGTAGGGGCGATTACCACCTACGAGCAGTACTTC. Residues: CASSVGAITTYEQYF.